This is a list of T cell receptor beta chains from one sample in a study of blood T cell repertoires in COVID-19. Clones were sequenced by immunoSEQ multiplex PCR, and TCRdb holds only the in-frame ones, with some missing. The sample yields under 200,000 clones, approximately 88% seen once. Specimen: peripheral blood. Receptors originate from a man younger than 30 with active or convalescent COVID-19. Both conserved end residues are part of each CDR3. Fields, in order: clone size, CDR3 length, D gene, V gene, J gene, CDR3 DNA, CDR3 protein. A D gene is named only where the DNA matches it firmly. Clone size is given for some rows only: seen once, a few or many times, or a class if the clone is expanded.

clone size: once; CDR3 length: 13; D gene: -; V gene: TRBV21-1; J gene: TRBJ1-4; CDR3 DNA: TGTGCCATCCCCGGGACAGGGAATGAAAAACTGTTTTTT; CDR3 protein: CAIPGTGNEKLFF
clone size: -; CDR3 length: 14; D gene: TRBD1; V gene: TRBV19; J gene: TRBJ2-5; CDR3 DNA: TGTGCCAGTAGCCTCCGGACAGGGAAAGAGACCCAGTACTTC; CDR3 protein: CASSLRTGKETQYF
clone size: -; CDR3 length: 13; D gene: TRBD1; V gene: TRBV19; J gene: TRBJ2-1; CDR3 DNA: TGTGCCAGTATTAGGACAGGGGGGCGTGAGCAGTTCTTC; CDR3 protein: CASIRTGGREQFF
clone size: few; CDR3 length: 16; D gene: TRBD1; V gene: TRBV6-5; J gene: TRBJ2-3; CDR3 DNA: TGTGCCAGCAGTTACGGGACAGGGGTTGGCACAGATACGCAGTATTTT; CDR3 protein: CASSYGTGVGTDTQYF
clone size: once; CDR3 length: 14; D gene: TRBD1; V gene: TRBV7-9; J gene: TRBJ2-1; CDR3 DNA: TGTGCCAGCAACAGGGGAAGCTCCTACAATGAGCAGTTCTTC; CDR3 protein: CASNRGSSYNEQFF
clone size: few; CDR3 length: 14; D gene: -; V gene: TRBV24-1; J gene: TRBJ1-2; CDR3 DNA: TGTGCCACCAGTGATTCTAGGACAGTCTATGGCTACACCTTC; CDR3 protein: CATSDSRTVYGYTF
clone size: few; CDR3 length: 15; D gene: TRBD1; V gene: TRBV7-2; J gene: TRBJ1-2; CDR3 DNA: TGTGCCAGCAGCCAAGGACAGGGGGCGAGCTATGGCTACACCTTC; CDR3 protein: CASSQGQGASYGYTF
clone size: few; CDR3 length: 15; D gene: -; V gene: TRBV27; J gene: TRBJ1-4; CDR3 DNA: TGTGCCAGCAGTTATGGGCCCGCAACTAATGAAAAACTGTTTTTT; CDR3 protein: CASSYGPATNEKLFF
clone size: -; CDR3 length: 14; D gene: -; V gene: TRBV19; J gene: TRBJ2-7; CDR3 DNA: TGTGCCAGTAGTCCCCAGGCCAGCTCCTACGAGCAGTACTTC; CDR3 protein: CASSPQASSYEQYF
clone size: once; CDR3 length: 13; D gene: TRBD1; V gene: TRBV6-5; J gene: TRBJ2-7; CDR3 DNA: TGTGCCAGCAGAAGGGACAGGCATCGCGAGCAGTACTTC; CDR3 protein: CASRRDRHREQYF
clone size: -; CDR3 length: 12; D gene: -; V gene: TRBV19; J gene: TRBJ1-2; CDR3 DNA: TGTGCCGTAAGGGGTGGTCTCTATGGCTACACCTTC; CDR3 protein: CAVRGGLYGYTF
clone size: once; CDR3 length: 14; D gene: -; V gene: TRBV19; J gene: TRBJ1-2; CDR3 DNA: TGTGCCAGTACCGAACCCCTATACGGGGAGGGCTACACCTTC; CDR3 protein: CASTEPLYGEGYTF
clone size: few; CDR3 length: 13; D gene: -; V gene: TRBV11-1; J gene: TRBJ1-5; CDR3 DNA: TGTGCCAGCAGTTTAGGTGAGAATCGGCCCCAGCATTTT; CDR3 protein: CASSLGENRPQHF
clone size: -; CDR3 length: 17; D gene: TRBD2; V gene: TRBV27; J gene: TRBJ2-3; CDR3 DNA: TGTGCCAGCACCTACGGGGGACTAGCGGGTAGCACAGATACGCAGTATTTT; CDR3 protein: CASTYGGLAGSTDTQYF
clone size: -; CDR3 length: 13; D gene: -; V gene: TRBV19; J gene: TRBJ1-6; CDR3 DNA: TGTGCCAGCTCGGCGGGGCGAAATTCACCCCTCCACTTT; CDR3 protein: CASSAGRNSPLHF
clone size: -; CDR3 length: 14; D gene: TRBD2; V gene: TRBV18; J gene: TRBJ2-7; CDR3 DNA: TGTGCCAGCTCACCACGGGACGGGGGGATGGAGCAGTACTTC; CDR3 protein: CASSPRDGGMEQYF
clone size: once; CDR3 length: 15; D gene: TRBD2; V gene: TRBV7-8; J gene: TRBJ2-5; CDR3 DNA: TGTGCCAGCAGATGGACTAGCGGGGACCAAGAGACCCAGTACTTC; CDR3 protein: CASRWTSGDQETQYF
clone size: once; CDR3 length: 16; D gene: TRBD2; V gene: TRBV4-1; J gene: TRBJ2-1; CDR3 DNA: TGCGCCAGCAGCCAAGATGAGGCGGGAGGATCCAATGAGCAGTTCTTC; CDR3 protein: CASSQDEAGGSNEQFF
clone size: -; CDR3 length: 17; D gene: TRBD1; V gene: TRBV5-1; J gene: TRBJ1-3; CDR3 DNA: TGCGCCAGCAGCTCTATCCCGCAGGGGGTTACTGGAAACACCATATATTTT; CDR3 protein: CASSSIPQGVTGNTIYF
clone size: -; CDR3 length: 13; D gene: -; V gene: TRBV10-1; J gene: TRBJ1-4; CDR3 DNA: TGCGCCAGCAGTCAAACAACTAATGAAAAACTGTTTTTT; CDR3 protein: CASSQTTNEKLFF
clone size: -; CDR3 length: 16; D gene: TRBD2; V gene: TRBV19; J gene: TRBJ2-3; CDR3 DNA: TGTGCCAGTAGTCCGACCGGGACTACGGACACAGATACGCAGTATTTT; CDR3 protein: CASSPTGTTDTDTQYF
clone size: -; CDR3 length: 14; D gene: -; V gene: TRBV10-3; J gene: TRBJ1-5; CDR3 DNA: TGTGCCATCAGTGAGTCTGTGGGAGATCAGCCCCAGCATTTT; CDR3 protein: CAISESVGDQPQHF
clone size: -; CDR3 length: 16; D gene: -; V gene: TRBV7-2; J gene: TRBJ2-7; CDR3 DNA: TGTGCCAGCAGCTTAGGGGGCGGGAAGGGGACCTACGAGCAGTACTTC; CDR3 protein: CASSLGGGKGTYEQYF
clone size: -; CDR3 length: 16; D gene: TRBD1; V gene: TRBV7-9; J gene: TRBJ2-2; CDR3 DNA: TGTGCCAGCAGCCCTACGACAGGGGGCTACACCGGGGAGCTGTTTTTT; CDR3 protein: CASSPTTGGYTGELFF
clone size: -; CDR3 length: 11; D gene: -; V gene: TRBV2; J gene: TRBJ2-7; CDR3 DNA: TGTGCCAGCAGTCCTCTCTACGAGCAGTACTTC; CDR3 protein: CASSPLYEQYF
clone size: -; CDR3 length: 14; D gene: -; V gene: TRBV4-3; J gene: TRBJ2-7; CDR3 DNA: TGCGCCAGCAGCCAAGACCCCGACAGCTACGAGCAGTACTTC; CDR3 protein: CASSQDPDSYEQYF
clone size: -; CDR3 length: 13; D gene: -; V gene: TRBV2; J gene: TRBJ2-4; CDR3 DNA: TGTGCCAGCACTAACGAGCTAAAAAACATTCAGTACTTC; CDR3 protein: CASTNELKNIQYF
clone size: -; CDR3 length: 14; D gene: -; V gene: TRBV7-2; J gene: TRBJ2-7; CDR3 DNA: TGTGCCAGCAGCTTACAGGGGAGCTTTGGCGAGCAGTACTTC; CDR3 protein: CASSLQGSFGEQYF
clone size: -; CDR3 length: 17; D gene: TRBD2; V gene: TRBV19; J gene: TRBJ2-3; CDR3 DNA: TGTGCCAGTAGTGACCGACTAGCGGGAGTTTTGACAGATACGCAGTATTTT; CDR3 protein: CASSDRLAGVLTDTQYF
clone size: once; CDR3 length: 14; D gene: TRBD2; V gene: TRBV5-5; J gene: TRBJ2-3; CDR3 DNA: TGTGCCAGCAGCTCGCTGGGGGGGAAGGATACGCAGTATTTT; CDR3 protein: CASSSLGGKDTQYF
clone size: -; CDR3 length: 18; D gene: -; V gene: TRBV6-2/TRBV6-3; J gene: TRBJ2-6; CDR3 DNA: TGTGCCAGCAGTCGCGCCTCCCGGGTACCCTCTGGGGCCAACGTCCTGACTTTC; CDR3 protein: CASSRASRVPSGANVLTF
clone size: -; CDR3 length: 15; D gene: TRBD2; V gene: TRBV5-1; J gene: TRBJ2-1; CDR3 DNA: TGCGCCAGCAGCTTTGGTACTAGCGGGAAAAATGAGCAGTTCTTC; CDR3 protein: CASSFGTSGKNEQFF
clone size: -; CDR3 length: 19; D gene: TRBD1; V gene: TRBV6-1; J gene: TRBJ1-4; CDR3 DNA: TGTGCCAGCAGTGAAGTAGGGGACAGGAATATTGCAACTAATGAAAAACTGTTTTTT; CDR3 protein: CASSEVGDRNIATNEKLFF
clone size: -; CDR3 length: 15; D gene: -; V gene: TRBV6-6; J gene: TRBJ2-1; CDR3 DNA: TGTGCCAGCAGTTGGGGCCGGGGGGCGGAGAATGAGCAGTTCTTC; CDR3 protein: CASSWGRGAENEQFF
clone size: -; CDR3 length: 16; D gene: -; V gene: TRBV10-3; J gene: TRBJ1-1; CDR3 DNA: TGTGCCATCAGTGAGTCGTATCCAGGGAAGGACACTGAAGCTTTCTTT; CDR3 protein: CAISESYPGKDTEAFF
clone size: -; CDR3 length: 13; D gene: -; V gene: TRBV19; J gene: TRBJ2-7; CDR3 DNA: TGTGCCAGTAGTATAGGAGGCGTAAACGAGCAGTACTTC; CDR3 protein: CASSIGGVNEQYF
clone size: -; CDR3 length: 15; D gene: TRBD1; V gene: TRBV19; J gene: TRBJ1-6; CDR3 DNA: TGTGCCAGTAATAACAGGGGCGCCTATAATTCACCCCTCCACTTT; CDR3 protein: CASNNRGAYNSPLHF
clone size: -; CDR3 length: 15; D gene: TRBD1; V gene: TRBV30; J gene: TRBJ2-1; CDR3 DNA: TGTGCCTGGAGTGTGAGAGACAGGGATGGGGATGAGCAGTTCTTC; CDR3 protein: CAWSVRDRDGDEQFF
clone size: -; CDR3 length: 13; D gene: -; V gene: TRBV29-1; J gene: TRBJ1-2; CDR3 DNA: TGCAGCGTTGAAGATCGAGTAGACTATGGCTACACCTTC; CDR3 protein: CSVEDRVDYGYTF
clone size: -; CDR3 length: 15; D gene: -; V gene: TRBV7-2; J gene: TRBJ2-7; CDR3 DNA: TGTGCCAGCAGCTTGACAGACCACCCCGACTACGAGCAGTACTTC; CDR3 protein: CASSLTDHPDYEQYF
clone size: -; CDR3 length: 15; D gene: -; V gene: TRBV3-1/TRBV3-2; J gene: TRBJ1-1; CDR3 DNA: TGTGCCAGCAGCTTCTCCGACACACTGAACACTGAAGCTTTCTTT; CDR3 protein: CASSFSDTLNTEAFF
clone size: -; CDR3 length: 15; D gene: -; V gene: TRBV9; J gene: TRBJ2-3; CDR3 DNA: TGTGCCAGCAGCGTTAGCGGTCCCCTCACAGATACGCAGTATTTT; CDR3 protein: CASSVSGPLTDTQYF
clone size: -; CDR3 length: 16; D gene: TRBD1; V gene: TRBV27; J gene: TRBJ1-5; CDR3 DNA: TGTGCCAGCAGTTCTACCGGGACAGGGGCAAATCAGCCCCAGCATTTT; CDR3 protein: CASSSTGTGANQPQHF
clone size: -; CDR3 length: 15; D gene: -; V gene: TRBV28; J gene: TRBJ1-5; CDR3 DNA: TGTGCCAGCAGTTTAGGCCCAGGAAGCAATCAGCCCCAGCATTTT; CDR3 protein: CASSLGPGSNQPQHF
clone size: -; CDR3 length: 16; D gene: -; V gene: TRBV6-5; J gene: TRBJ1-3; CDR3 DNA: TGTGCCAGCAGTTACAGAGGGGGTGACTCTGGAAACACCATATATTTT; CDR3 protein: CASSYRGGDSGNTIYF
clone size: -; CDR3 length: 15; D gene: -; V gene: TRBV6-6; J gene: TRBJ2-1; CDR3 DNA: TGTGCCAGCAGTTACACGCGAGACTCCTACAATGAGCAGTTCTTC; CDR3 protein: CASSYTRDSYNEQFF
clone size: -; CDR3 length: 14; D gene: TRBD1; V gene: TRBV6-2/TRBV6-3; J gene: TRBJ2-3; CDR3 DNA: TGTGCCAGCAGTCCAGGGGGCAGCACAGATACGCAGTATTTT; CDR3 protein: CASSPGGSTDTQYF
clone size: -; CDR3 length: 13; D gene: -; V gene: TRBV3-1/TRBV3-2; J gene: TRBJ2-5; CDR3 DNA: TGTGCCAGCAGCCAATTCTCTACGGGGACCCAGTACTTC; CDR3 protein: CASSQFSTGTQYF
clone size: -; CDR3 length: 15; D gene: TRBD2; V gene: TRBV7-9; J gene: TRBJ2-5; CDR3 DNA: TGTGCCAGCAGATCTAGCGGGAGGAGACAAGAGACCCAGTACTTC; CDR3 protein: CASRSSGRRQETQYF
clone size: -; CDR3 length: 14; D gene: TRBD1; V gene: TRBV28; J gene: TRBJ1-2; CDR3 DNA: TGTGCCAGCAGTGAACAGGGGGTGATGGGTGGCTACACCTTC; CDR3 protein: CASSEQGVMGGYTF